A selection of T cell receptor beta chains follows, all from one sample in a study of Graves' ophthalmopathy and Graves' hyperthyroidism. TCRdb processed the multiplex PCR reads anew with MiXCR; each CDR3 protein has one entry. The sample consists of 300,000 to 400,000 distinct CDR3 sequences, about 17% of them appearing once. Sequencing was done on a sample of peripheral blood. Source of these receptors: an adult woman with stable Graves' hyperthyroidism. The CDR3 runs from the conserved cysteine through the conserved F or W. The D gene is left open where the match is weak. Size tells how often a clone was seen (once, few, many) or the class of an expanded clone, and some rows leave it out.

d_gene	v_gene	j_gene	abundance	CDR3nt	CDR3aa
TRBD1	TRBV6-1	TRBJ1-1	many	TGTGCCAGCAGTAGACAGGGGGCAATCACTGAAGCTTTCTTT	CASSRQGAITEAFF
NA	TRBV3-1	TRBJ1-2	many	TGTGCCAGCAGCCAAGAGGGGGCCTACACCTTC	CASSQEGAYTF
NA	TRBV29-1	TRBJ1-1	many	TGCAGCGTCGTGGGACGGATGAACACTGAAGCTTTCTTT	CSVVGRMNTEAFF
TRBD1	TRBV27	TRBJ2-4	NA	TGTGCCAGCAGTTCCCCGACAGGGGGCTTAAACATTCAGTACTTC	CASSSPTGGLNIQYF
TRBD1	TRBV28	TRBJ1-5	many	TGTGCCAGCAGTGTCGGACAGGGGGCGGTTAGCAATCAGCCCCAGCATTTT	CASSVGQGAVSNQPQHF
NA	TRBV6-5	TRBJ1-1	many	TGTGCCAGCAGAATAGGGGGTTGGAACACTGAAGCTTTCTTT	CASRIGGWNTEAFF
NA	TRBV6-1	TRBJ2-7	many	TGTGCCAGCAGTGACGGGGGAAGCTACGAGCAGTACTTC	CASSDGGSYEQYF
NA	TRBV5-1	TRBJ2-5	NA	TGCGCCAGCAGCTTTCAGGGGTCCCAAGAGACCCAGTACTTC	CASSFQGSQETQYF
TRBD2	TRBV20-1	TRBJ2-4	few	TGCAGTGCTAGAGTAGCGGGAGTCACAAACATTCAGTACTTC	CSARVAGVTNIQYF
TRBD1	TRBV28	TRBJ1-5	many	TGTGCCAGCAGGGACAGGGTGGGTAGGAGTCAGCCCCAGCATTTT	CASRDRVGRSQPQHF
TRBD1	TRBV5-5	TRBJ2-1	few	TGTGCCAGCAGCCTTCGACCGGGACAGGGCTACAATGAGCAGTTCTTC	CASSLRPGQGYNEQFF
NA	TRBV28	TRBJ2-7	many	TGTGCCAGCAGTAAACAGGGTTACGAGCAGTACTTC	CASSKQGYEQYF
TRBD1	TRBV5-1	TRBJ1-1	NA	TGCGCCAGCATCGACAGGGGAACTGAAGCTTTCTTT	CASIDRGTEAFF
TRBD1	TRBV6-1	TRBJ1-2	many	TGTGCCAGCAGTCGGGACAGGGCCTACTACACCTTC	CASSRDRAYYTF
NA	TRBV11-1	TRBJ1-1	few	TGTGCCAGCAGCCACCTCGAGGGACGTAAGGGGGGGAACACTGAAGCTTTCTTT	CASSHLEGRKGGNTEAFF
TRBD1	TRBV18	TRBJ2-5	few	TGTGCCAGCTCACCACAGGGACAGGGGGCAGGCGAGACCCAGTACTTC	CASSPQGQGAGETQYF
NA	TRBV29-1	TRBJ1-5	many	TGCAGCGTTGGGGAAGGGCTAGATCAGCCCCAGCATTTT	CSVGEGLDQPQHF
NA	TRBV2	TRBJ1-5	many	TGTGCCAGCATGCGATCGACGGAAAGCAATCAGCCCCAGCATTTT	CASMRSTESNQPQHF
TRBD2	TRBV6-5	TRBJ2-2	many	TGTGCCAGCAGTCCCCGGGGGGACACCGGGGAGCTGTTTTTT	CASSPRGDTGELFF
TRBD1	TRBV3-1	TRBJ1-1	few	TGTGCCAGCAGCCTACGGACAGGGGGAAACACTGAAGCTTTCTTT	CASSLRTGGNTEAFF
TRBD2	TRBV12-3/TRBV12-4	TRBJ2-7	NA	TGTGCCAGCAGACTACTAGCGGTTAACTCCTACGATCAGTACTTC	CASRLLAVNSYDQYF
TRBD1	TRBV28	TRBJ1-1	many	TGTGCCAGCACTTTGGGACAGATGAACACTGAAGCTTTCTTT	CASTLGQMNTEAFF
NA	TRBV7-9	TRBJ2-2	NA	TGTGCCAGCAGCCATACTACAGGGCGGGACGGGGAGCTGTGTTTT	CASSHTTGRDGELCF
NA	TRBV28	TRBJ2-4	NA	TGTGCCAGCAGTCGCCGGACAGCCTTAGCCAAAAACATTAAGTACTTC	CASSRRTALAKNIKYF
TRBD1	TRBV6-5	TRBJ2-7	many	TGTGCCAGCAGTCACCCGGGACAGGGCAACGACGAGCAGTACTTC	CASSHPGQGNDEQYF
NA	TRBV10-3	TRBJ2-2	many	TGTGCCATCGCCCAGACTCATACCGGGGAGCTGTTTTTT	CAIAQTHTGELFF
TRBD1	TRBV5-6	TRBJ1-6	many	TGTGCCAGCAGCTTGGGACAGGGTGATTCACCCCTCCACTTT	CASSLGQGDSPLHF
NA	TRBV20-1	TRBJ2-7	NA	TGCAGTGTCGGGGGTTACGAGCAGTACTTC	CSVGGYEQYF
TRBD1	TRBV2	TRBJ1-1	many	TGTGCCATTCGCCGGGACAGCAACACTGAAGCTTTCTTT	CAIRRDSNTEAFF
NA	TRBV18	TRBJ2-5	many	TGTGCCAGCTCACTCACACAGGTGGAGGGGGAGACCCAGTACTTC	CASSLTQVEGETQYF
NA	TRBV28	TRBJ2-5	many	TGTGCCAGCAGTCGGGACGGAGCAAAGGAGACCCAGTACTTC	CASSRDGAKETQYF
TRBD2	TRBV10-3	TRBJ2-5	many	TGTGCCATCAGTCCCGGACTAGGTCCGGAGACCCAGTACTTC	CAISPGLGPETQYF
TRBD1	TRBV30	TRBJ2-2	NA	TGTGCCTGGAGAACCGGGACAGGGAACACCGGGGAGCTGTTTTTT	CAWRTGTGNTGELFF
NA	TRBV9	TRBJ2-2	NA	TGTGCCAGCAGCGTAGTTCAGAACACCGGGGAGCTGTTTTTT	CASSVVQNTGELFF
NA	TRBV4-1	TRBJ1-5	NA	TGCGCCAGCAGCCAAGGAGGGTACCAGCCCCAGCATTTT	CASSQGGYQPQHF
NA	TRBV6-1	TRBJ2-6	many	TGTGCCAGCAGTGAACGTAACTCTGGGGCCAACGTCCTGACTTTC	CASSERNSGANVLTF
TRBD1	TRBV12-3/TRBV12-4	TRBJ2-7	NA	TGTGCCAGCAGTCCCCAACCGGGACAGGACTACGAGCAGTACTTC	CASSPQPGQDYEQYF
NA	TRBV6-2/TRBV6-3	TRBJ2-7	many	TGTGCCAGCTCAACCTTAACCTACGAGCAGTACTTC	CASSTLTYEQYF
NA	TRBV25-1	TRBJ1-1	many	TGTGCCAGCAAGGAGGGCGGAGGGAACATGAACACTGAAGCTTTCTTT	CASKEGGGNMNTEAFF
NA	TRBV12-3/TRBV12-4	TRBJ2-7	NA	TGTGCCAGCAGCTTCTCGGGGTTGTCCTACGAGCAGTACTTC	CASSFSGLSYEQYF
NA	TRBV12-3/TRBV12-4	TRBJ2-4	many	TGTGCCAGCAGTGCGGACTCAAACATTCAGTACTTC	CASSADSNIQYF
NA	TRBV12-3/TRBV12-4	TRBJ2-4	many	TGTGCCAGCAGTCCTCCCGGCAAAAACATTCAGTACTTC	CASSPPGKNIQYF
NA	TRBV7-9	TRBJ2-7	NA	TGTGCCAGCAGCTTAGTAACAGGAGTCGAGCAGTACTTC	CASSLVTGVEQYF
TRBD2	TRBV20-1	TRBJ2-7	many	TGCAGTGCTAGTTTTAGCGGGAGTATTGGCGAGCAGTACTTC	CSASFSGSIGEQYF
NA	TRBV12-3/TRBV12-4	TRBJ2-5	NA	TGTGCCAGCCAAACGGGACTCGGTCTGACGGAGGACTTC	CASQTGLGLTEDF
TRBD1	TRBV20-1	TRBJ2-2	few	TGCAGTGCTCGCCGGGACAGGAACACCGGGGAGCTGTTTTTT	CSARRDRNTGELFF
TRBD1	TRBV7-2	TRBJ1-2	many	TGTGCCAGCAGCTTTACAGGGGGCGATGGGAATGGCTACACCTTC	CASSFTGGDGNGYTF
TRBD1	TRBV18	TRBJ2-7	many	TGTGCCAGCTCAGCGGGACAGGACTACGAGCAGTACTTC	CASSAGQDYEQYF
TRBD1	TRBV5-1	TRBJ2-2	few	TGCGCCAGCAGCTTGGACCGCCGGGACAGGGGGAGGACCGGGGAGCTGTTTTTT	CASSLDRRDRGRTGELFF
NA	TRBV29-1	TRBJ2-4	few	TGCAGCGCAGGGACTCTAGCCAAAAACATTCAGTACTTC	CSAGTLAKNIQYF
NA	TRBV28	TRBJ1-1	many	TGTGCCAGCAGTTTAAGACAGCAAGACACTGAAGCTTTCTTT	CASSLRQQDTEAFF
TRBD1	TRBV20-1	TRBJ2-7	NA	TGCAGTGCTAGCCTACAGGGGATGGGGATGAGCGAGCAGTACTTC	CSASLQGMGMSEQYF
NA	TRBV11-2	TRBJ1-1	NA	TGTGCCAGCAGTCTCGGAGTTCCTGAAGCTTTCTTT	CASSLGVPEAFF